This is a list of T cell receptor beta chains from one sample in a study of beta chain features in type 1 diabetes. The repertoire was sequenced with immunoSEQ multiplex PCR; TCRdb's copy has only in-frame clones and lacks some. Found here are approximately 300,000 clones, about 11% of them singletons; the top ten hold more than 0.015%. Sequencing was performed on naive CD4+ T cells from blood. The receptors originated from a woman aged 30 to 39 in good health. Each CDR3 is given with its conserved first and last residue. Each record gives: D gene, CDR3 length, clone size, J gene, V gene, CDR3 DNA, CDR3 protein. The D gene is left open where the match is weak. Clone sizes are given selectively: once, few, many, or a class where the clone is expanded.

>TRBD1|16|.|TRBJ2-1|TRBV4-1
TGCGCCAGCAGCCAAGAAGGGACAGGGGGCTTCAATGAGCAGTTCTTC
CASSQEGTGGFNEQFF
>.|15|few|TRBJ2-3|TRBV19
TGTGCCAGTAGTCCAAGACAGGTCGCAACAGATACGCAGTATTTT
CASSPRQVATDTQYF
>.|11|many|TRBJ2-2|TRBV30
TGTGCCTGGAGTAGCTTCGGGGAGCTGTTTTTT
CAWSSFGELFF
>.|11|few|TRBJ2-1|TRBV7-8
TGTGCCAGCAGCGCACATAATGAGCAGTTCTTC
CASSAHNEQFF
>.|12|.|TRBJ1-1|TRBV28
TGTGCCAGCAGTTTATTCCCCGGTGAAGCTTTCTTT
CASSLFPGEAFF
>.|14|few|TRBJ2-7|TRBV19
TGTGCCAGTAGTATTGGGCTAGCCGTCTACGAGCAGTACTTC
CASSIGLAVYEQYF
>TRBD1|16|few|TRBJ2-7|TRBV25-1
TGTGCCAGCAGTGATGGCTTCGGACAGGGGGCGGGCGAGCAGTACTTC
CASSDGFGQGAGEQYF
>TRBD1|14|.|TRBJ2-5|TRBV6-5
TGTGCCAGCGGACTGACAGGGGGCCAAGAGACCCAGTACTTC
CASGLTGGQETQYF
>TRBD2|14|few|TRBJ2-7|TRBV30
TGTGCCTGGAGTGGACTAGCGGGACCCTACGAGCAGTACTTC
CAWSGLAGPYEQYF
>.|18|.|TRBJ1-4|TRBV9
TGTGCCAGCAGCCTCCGACCGACTACAGGGCGCACTAATGAAAAACTGTTTTTT
CASSLRPTTGRTNEKLFF
>.|17|.|TRBJ1-5|TRBV7-3
TGTGCCAGCAGCCAATTCAGGGGAAGCAGGAGCAATCAGCCCCAGCATTTT
CASSQFRGSRSNQPQHF
>TRBD2|16|few|TRBJ2-1|TRBV18
TGTGCCAGCTCACCACCGGGACTAGCGGGAAAAAATGAGCAGTTCTTC
CASSPPGLAGKNEQFF
>.|15|.|TRBJ2-6|TRBV5-6
TGTGCCAGCAGCACTAGGAGGTCTGGGGCCAACGTCCTGACTTTC
CASSTRRSGANVLTF
>TRBD2|15|few|TRBJ2-1|TRBV7-2
TGTGCCAGCAGCATCACTAGCGGAACCTACAATGAGCAGTTCTTC
CASSITSGTYNEQFF
>TRBD1|18|.|TRBJ1-5|TRBV23-1
TGCGCCAGCAGTCAATCGAGTCGCAAAGGGGGCATCAATCAGCCCCAGCATTTT
CASSQSSRKGGINQPQHF
>TRBD2|16|few|TRBJ2-3|TRBV7-9
TGTGCCAGCAGCTTAGCAGCGGGAGAATTTACAGATACGCAGTATTTT
CASSLAAGEFTDTQYF
>TRBD1|16|.|TRBJ1-5|TRBV30
TGTGCCTGGAGTGAATCGGGACAGGGGTTTAGACAGCCCCAGCATTTT
CAWSESGQGFRQPQHF
>.|12|.|TRBJ2-1|TRBV28
TGTGCCAGCAGTCTATCTGGTCGAGGGCAGTTCTTC
CASSLSGRGQFF
>.|14|.|TRBJ2-7|TRBV5-1
TGCGCCAGCAGCTTGGGGGACTTATCAGGAGAGCAGTACTTC
CASSLGDLSGEQYF
>TRBD1|15|few|TRBJ1-4|TRBV7-9
TGTGCCAGCAGCCCTGGGACAGGTGCTAATGAAAAACTGTTTTTT
CASSPGTGANEKLFF
>TRBD2|14|.|TRBJ2-5|TRBV2
TGTGCCAGCAGCCGGGGACTAGTCAAAGAGACCCAGTACTTC
CASSRGLVKETQYF
>TRBD2|13|.|TRBJ2-7|TRBV6-1
TGTGCCAGCAGTATAGCGGGAGTGAACGAGCAGTACTTC
CASSIAGVNEQYF
>TRBD1|17|.|TRBJ2-6|TRBV28
TGTGCCAGCAGCGCCGGGACAGGGGTCTCAGGGGCCAACGTCCTGACTTTC
CASSAGTGVSGANVLTF
>TRBD1|13|few|TRBJ2-5|TRBV28
TGTGCCAGCACCCTGACAGGGCAAGAGACCCAGTACTTC
CASTLTGQETQYF
>TRBD2|14|few|TRBJ2-1|TRBV29-1
TGCAGCGCTGGACTAGCGGGCAGCTACAATGAGCAGTTCTTC
CSAGLAGSYNEQFF
>.|12|few|TRBJ2-1|TRBV21-1
TGTGCCAGCAGCATTTCTAAAAATGAGCAGTTCTTC
CASSISKNEQFF
>TRBD1|15|.|TRBJ2-3|TRBV7-2
TGTGCCAGCAGCTTCGAACAGGGGGCGGCAGATACGCAGTATTTT
CASSFEQGAADTQYF
>.|15|.|TRBJ2-7|TRBV27
TGTGCCAGCAGTTTTGGGACCGGGGGTTTGTACGAGCAGTACTTC
CASSFGTGGLYEQYF
>.|15|few|TRBJ2-1|TRBV28
TGTGCCAGCAGGGGACCGGGACTTCCTTTGTATGAGCAGTTCTTC
CASRGPGLPLYEQFF
>TRBD1|15|.|TRBJ1-5|TRBV6-6
TGTGCCAGCAGTCCTCGGACAGGCCGCAATCAGCCCCAGCATTTT
CASSPRTGRNQPQHF
>TRBD1|16|.|TRBJ1-2|TRBV5-6
TGTGCCAGCAGCTTGAGAACCGGGACAGCTAACTATGGCTACACCTTC
CASSLRTGTANYGYTF
>TRBD1|16|.|TRBJ2-2|TRBV7-3
TGTGCCAGCAGCTTAGGGACAGGCTTAACAACCGGGGAGCTGTTTTTT
CASSLGTGLTTGELFF
>.|15|.|TRBJ1-2|TRBV21-1
TGTGCCAGCAGCAAAGATCAGGGGCCCCTCTATGGCTACACCTTC
CASSKDQGPLYGYTF
>.|14|once|TRBJ2-3|TRBV18
TGTGCCAGCTCACCAGGGGACACCGGGTTTGCGCAGTATTTT
CASSPGDTGFAQYF
>TRBD2|14|few|TRBJ2-7|TRBV7-3
TGTGCCAGCAGCGTCAGCGGGATCTCCTACGAGCAGTACTTC
CASSVSGISYEQYF
>.|16|few|TRBJ2-7|TRBV18
TGTGCCAGCTCACCACTGGGGGCGGGAGTATCCTACGAGCAGTACTTC
CASSPLGAGVSYEQYF
>.|14|.|TRBJ1-2|TRBV7-3
TGTGCCAGCAGCCCTAAGGGGCATGGCTATGGCTACACCTTC
CASSPKGHGYGYTF
>.|13|.|TRBJ2-5|TRBV15
TGTGCCACCAGCAGAGATCCCCCGGAGACCCAGTACTTC
CATSRDPPETQYF
>TRBD2|17|.|TRBJ2-7|TRBV5-4
TGTGCCAGCAGCTATTATTTACGGCTAGCGGGAGTCAGGGAGCAGTACTTC
CASSYYLRLAGVREQYF
>.|13|.|TRBJ2-5|TRBV25-1
TGTGCCAGCAGTGATTTTGTACAAGAGACCCAGTACTTC
CASSDFVQETQYF
>TRBD2|14|.|TRBJ2-1|TRBV7-2
TGTGCCAGCAGCGGGACTAGCGGATACAATGAGCAGTTCTTC
CASSGTSGYNEQFF
>.|13|few|TRBJ2-2|TRBV4-2
TGTGCCAGCAGCCAATTCCAGGCCGGGGAGCTGTTTTTT
CASSQFQAGELFF
>.|12|few|TRBJ2-3|TRBV4-2
TGTGCCAGCAGCCTGAGTACAGATACGCAGTATTTT
CASSLSTDTQYF
>TRBD2|15|few|TRBJ2-1|TRBV18
TGTGCCAGCTCGCCGGGACTAGCGGGAGAGAATGAGCAGTTCTTC
CASSPGLAGENEQFF
>.|15|few|TRBJ2-1|TRBV7-2
TGTGCCAGCAGCTTTGGTGGGAGCGGCAACAATGAGCAGTTCTTC
CASSFGGSGNNEQFF
>TRBD2|14|.|TRBJ2-7|TRBV5-4
TGTGCCAGCAGCTTGGCTAGCGGGAGCTACGAGCAGTACTTC
CASSLASGSYEQYF
>.|15|few|TRBJ2-7|TRBV29-1
TGCAGCGTTGGGGGGGTGGATGGGAAGTACTACGAGCAGTACTTC
CSVGGVDGKYYEQYF
>.|16|.|TRBJ1-5|TRBV11-3
TGTGCCAGCAGAGCATCCGGGAGAAGTAGCAATCAGCCCCAGCATTTT
CASRASGRSSNQPQHF
>.|12|.|TRBJ1-2|TRBV11-2
TGTGCCAGCACCCCTCGGGGTGATGGCTACACCTTC
CASTPRGDGYTF